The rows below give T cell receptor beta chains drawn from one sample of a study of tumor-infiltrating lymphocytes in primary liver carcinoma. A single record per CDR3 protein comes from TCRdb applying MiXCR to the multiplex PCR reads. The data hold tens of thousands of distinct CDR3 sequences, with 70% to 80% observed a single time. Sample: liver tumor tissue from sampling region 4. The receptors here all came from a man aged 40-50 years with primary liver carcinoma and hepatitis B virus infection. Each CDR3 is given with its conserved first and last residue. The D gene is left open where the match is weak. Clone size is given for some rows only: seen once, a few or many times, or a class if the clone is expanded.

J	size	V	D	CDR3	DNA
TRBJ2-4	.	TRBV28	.	CASSPPGLARNIRHF	TGTGCTAGCAGCCCTCCCGGGTTGGCCAGAAACATTCGGCACTTC
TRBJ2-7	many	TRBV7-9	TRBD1	CASSPGTAGEQYF	TGTGCCAGCAGCCCGGGGACAGCCGGCGAGCAGTACTTC
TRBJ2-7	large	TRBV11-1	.	CASSPDSYEQYF	TGTGCCAGCAGCCCAGACAGCTACGAGCAGTACTTC
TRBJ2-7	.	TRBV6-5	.	CASSSTSWCGEQYF	TGTGCCAGCAGTTCGACTAGTTGGTGTGGCGAGCAGTACTTC
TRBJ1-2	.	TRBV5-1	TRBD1	CASSPWTGCDGYNF	TGCGCCAGCAGTCCTTGGACAGGGTGCGATGGTTACAACTTC
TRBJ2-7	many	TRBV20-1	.	CSASSQDYEQYF	TGCAGTGCTAGTTCGCAGGACTACGAGCAGTACTTC
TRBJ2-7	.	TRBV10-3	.	CANRAPPGTILTSGEQYF	TGTGCCAACAGGGCTCCCCCCGGGACTATCCTTACGTCCGGCGAGCAGTACTTC
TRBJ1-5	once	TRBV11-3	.	CTSSDNYSNQPQHF	TGTACCAGCAGTGACAACTATAGCAATCAACCCCAGCATTTT
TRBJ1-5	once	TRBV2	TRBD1	CASIAVGGNQPQHF	TGTGCCAGCATCGCGGTAGGGGGCAATCAGCCTCAGCATTTT
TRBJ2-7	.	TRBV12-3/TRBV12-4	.	CASSPQGFGFEEYF	TGTGCCAGCAGTCCACAGGGTTTCGGCTTCGAGGAGTACTTC
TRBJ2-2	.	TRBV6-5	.	CASSPGGGGGELFF	TGTGCCAGCAGCCCCGGCGGCGGAGGCGGGGAGCTGTTTTTT
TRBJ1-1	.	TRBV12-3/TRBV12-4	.	CAGRYMTVEAFF	TGTGCCGGCAGGTATATGACGGTTGAAGCTTTCTTT
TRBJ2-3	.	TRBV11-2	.	CASSPPGRAGTQYF	TGCGCCAGCAGCCCCCCGGGCCGGGCAGGTACGCAATATTTT
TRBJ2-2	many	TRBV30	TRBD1	CASRDRGNTGELFF	TGTGCCTCCCGGGACAGGGGTAACACCGGGGAGCTGTTTTTT
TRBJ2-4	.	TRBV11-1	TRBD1	CASSSPRQGVSKNIQNF	TGTGCCAGCAGCTCTCCGAGACAGGGAGTATCAAAAAACATTCAGAACTTC
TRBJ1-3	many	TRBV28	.	CASSFYQGSGNTIYF	TGTGCCAGCAGTTTCTATCAGGGCTCTGGAAACACCATATATTTT
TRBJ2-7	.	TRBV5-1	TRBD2	CADSLSGTRSYEQYF	TGCGCCGACAGTTTGTCTGGGACTAGGAGTTACGAGCAGTACTTC
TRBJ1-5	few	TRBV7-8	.	CVSSPRITQPDANQPQHF	TGTGTCAGCAGCCCAAGAATAACCCAACCCGATGCCAATCAGCCCCAGCATTTT
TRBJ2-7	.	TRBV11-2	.	CASSLPWAGENEQYF	TGTGCCAGCAGCTTGCCATGGGCAGGGGAAAACGAGCAGTACTTC
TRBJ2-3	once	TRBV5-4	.	CASSPPSFNMQYF	TGTGCCAGCAGCCCCCCGAGTTTTAATATGCAGTATTTT
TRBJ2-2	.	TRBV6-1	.	CAGSEVPTSLPGKLFF	TGTGCCGGCAGTGAAGTCCCCACTAGCTTACCCGGGAAGCTGTTTTTC
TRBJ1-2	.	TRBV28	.	CVSSPADSYGYTF	TGTGTCAGCTCACCGGCCGACAGCTATGGCTACACTTTC
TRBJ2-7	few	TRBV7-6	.	CASSLVLGVDERYF	TGTGCCAGCAGCTTAGTTCTGGGAGTGGATGAGCGGTACTTC
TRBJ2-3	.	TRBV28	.	CASSFQGKGAGTDTQCF	TGTGCCAGCAGTTTCCAGGGAAAGGGTGCAGGCACAGATACGCAGTGTTTT
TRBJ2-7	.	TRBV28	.	CASGLPPEGEGVQYF	TGTGCCAGCGGACTCCCTCCGGAGGGAGAAGGGGTGCAGTACTTC
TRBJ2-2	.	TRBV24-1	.	CVTSDGDYYTGELFF	TGTGTCACCAGTGACGGGGATTACTACACCGGGGAGCTGTTTTTT
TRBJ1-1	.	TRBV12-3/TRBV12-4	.	CAGRFGQGNMSTEAFF	TGTGCCGGCAGATTCGGTCAGGGGAACATGAGCACTGAAGCTTTCTTT
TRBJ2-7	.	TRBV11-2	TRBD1	CAGNLRWTGENEQYF	TGTGCCGGGAACTTACGATGGACAGGGGAAAACGAGCAGTACTTC
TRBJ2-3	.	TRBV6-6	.	CASSVREATDTQYF	TGTGCCAGCAGTGTACGAGAGGCAACAGATACGCAGTATTTT
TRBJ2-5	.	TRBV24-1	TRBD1	CATSAGKRRGGMETQYF	TGTGCCACCAGTGCGGGCAAAAGACGAGGGGGCATGGAGACCCAGTACTTC
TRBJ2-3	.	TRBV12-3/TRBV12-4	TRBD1	CASSFDGTGAIDTQYF	TGTGCCAGCAGTTTTGACGGGACAGGGGCCATAGATACGCAGTACTTT
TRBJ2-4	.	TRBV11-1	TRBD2	CASSFPGTSGTKNNRYF	TGCGCCAGCAGCTTCCCCGGGACTAGCGGGACCAAAAACAATCGGTACTTC
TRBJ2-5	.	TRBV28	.	CASSALTLQETQYF	TGTGCCAGCAGTGCACTGACACTCCAAGAGACCCAGTACTTC
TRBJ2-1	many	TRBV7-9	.	CASSSRSSGRTYNEQFF	TGTGCCAGCAGCTCTCGTAGTTCCGGGAGAACCTACAATGAGCAGTTCTTC
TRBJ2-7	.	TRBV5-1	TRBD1	CASSLQTGSEQYF	TGCGCCAGCAGCTTGCAGACAGGGAGCGAACAGTACTTC
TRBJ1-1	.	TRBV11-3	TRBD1	CASSTRQGTEAFF	TGTGCGAGCAGCACTCGACAGGGGACTGAAGCTTTCTTC
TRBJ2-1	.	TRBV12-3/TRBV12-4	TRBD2	CANSGTARGSNERFF	TGTGCCAACAGCGGGACCGCCCGGGGGTCCAATGAGCGGTTCTTC
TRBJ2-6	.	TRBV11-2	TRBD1	CASSVGGDRGIPLSGANVLTF	TGTGCCAGTAGCGTGGGGGGAGACAGGGGCATTCCCCTCTCTGGGGCCAACGTCCTGACTTTC
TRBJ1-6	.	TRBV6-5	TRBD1	CASGRQGPTGRNSPLHF	TGTGCCAGCGGGCGACAGGGCCCAACAGGACGCAATTCACCCCTCCACTTT
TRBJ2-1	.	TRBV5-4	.	CANSLGGPARDQQFF	TGTGCCAACAGCTTAGGCGGACCGGCTCGGGATCAGCAGTTCTTC
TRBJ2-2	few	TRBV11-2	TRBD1	CTSSPTRGTTGELFF	TGTACCAGTAGCCCCACCAGGGGGACAACCGGGGAGCTGTTTTTC
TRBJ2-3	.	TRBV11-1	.	CAGSLPRERTDMQYF	TGTGCCGGCAGTTTGCCGAGGGAGAGAACAGATATGCAGTATTTT
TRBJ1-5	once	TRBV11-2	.	CPSSLGRLVGDTQHF	TGTCCCAGCAGCTTAGGGCGACTAGTGGGAGATACGCAGCATTTT
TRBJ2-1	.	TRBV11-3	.	CASNLNNNEQFF	TGTGCCAGCAACTTAAATAACAATGAGCAGTTCTTC
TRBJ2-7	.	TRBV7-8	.	CASSLATASYGQYF	TGTGCCAGCAGCCTAGCGACGGCCAGCTACGGGCAGTACTTC
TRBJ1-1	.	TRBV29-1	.	CSVHRTDTNTEAFF	TGCAGCGTTCATCGGACAGACACCAACACTGAAGCTTTCTTT
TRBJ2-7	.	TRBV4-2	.	CASNQDSEWDNEQYF	TGTGCCAGCAACCAAGATAGCGAGTGGGACAACGAGCAGTACTTC
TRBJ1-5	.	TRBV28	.	CATSRNQPQHF	TGTGCCACCAGCAGAAATCAGCCCCAACATTTT
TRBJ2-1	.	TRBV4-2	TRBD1	CASSHTRGQGNNDQFF	TGTGCCAGCAGCCACACCCGGGGACAGGGGAACAATGACCAGTTCTTC
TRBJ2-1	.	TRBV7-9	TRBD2	CASSSPSGTSMRFSNNEQFF	TGTGCCAGCAGCTCCCCCTCCGGGACTAGTATGAGGTTTTCTAACAATGAGCAGTTCTTC
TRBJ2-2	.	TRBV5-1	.	CASSLHHWMNTGERFF	TGCGCCAGCAGCTTACATCACTGGATGAACACCGGGGAGCGGTTTTTT
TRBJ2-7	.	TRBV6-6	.	CANSSTSGSSYEPYF	TGTGCCAACAGCTCAACTAGTGGGAGCTCCTACGAGCCGTACTTC
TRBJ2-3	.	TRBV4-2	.	CASSLEGGGGDTQYF	TGTGCCAGTAGCCTTGAGGGGGGAGGAGGAGATACGCAGTATTTT
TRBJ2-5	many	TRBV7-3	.	CASSPGPGLGETQYF	TGTGCCAGCAGCCCGGGACCAGGATTAGGCGAGACCCAGTACTTC
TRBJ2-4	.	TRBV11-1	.	CASSFPGTNGTKSIQYF	TGTGCCAGCAGCTTTCCCGGTACTAACGGGACCAAAAGCATCCAGTACTTC
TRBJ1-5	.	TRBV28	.	CVSSVVYSKGYQPQHF	TGTGTCAGCAGTGTCGTGTATAGTAAGGGGTATCAACCCCAGCATTTT
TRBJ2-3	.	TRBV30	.	CAWSGHRILDTYTQYF	TGTGCCTGGAGTGGGCACCGGATCTTAGACACATATACGCAGTATTTT
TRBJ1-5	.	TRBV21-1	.	CASSNAGTAECNQPQHF	TGTGCCAGCAGCAACGCAGGGACAGCCGAATGCAACCAGCCCCAGCATTTT